A single sample gave rise to the 16 T cell receptor beta chains below, sequenced in a study of blood T cell repertoires in COVID-19. Sequencing was performed with immunoSEQ multiplex PCR; in TCRdb, only in-frame clones are kept and a portion is missing. The table lists 250,000 to 300,000 clones, 70% to 90% of them singletons, with around 13% in the top ten. Sequenced input: peripheral blood. The receptors were sampled from a woman in her 70s with COVID-19, enrolled during active disease.

This chain connects TRBV6-1 to TRBJ1-1, with D uncertain. Per germline, CDR1 MNHNS and CDR2 SASEGT. Trimming stripped 2 bases from V and 7 bases from J, with 11 bases between. This CDR3 has 13 residues. The CDR3 protein is CASSESRRGEAFF. The CDR3 DNA reads as TGTGCCAGCAGTGAAAGTAGACGGGGTGAAGCTTTCTTT.

V usage is TRBV6-5 and J usage is TRBJ2-1; D is undetermined. V gave up 3 bases and J gave up 0 bases, with 6 bases separating them. This CDR3 spans 14 amino acids. Germline V gives CDR1 MNHEY, CDR2 SVGAGI. The CDR3 loop reads CASSYRSSYNEQFF. CDR3 bases: TGTGCCAGCAGTTATCGGAGCTCCTACAATGAGCAGTTCTTC.

The chain recombines TRBV10-3 with TRBJ1-1, with 7 bases identical to TRBD1. Trimming removed 7 bases from V and 4 bases from J; junction bases left unmatched: 6. There are 13 residues in the CDR3. Germline CDR1 is ENHRY and CDR2 is SYGVKD. The CDR3 region is CAINIDRATEAFF. As DNA, the CDR3 is TGTGCCATCAACATCGACAGGGCCACTGAAGCTTTCTTT.

The V gene is TRBV24-1, the J gene TRBJ2-3; 16 bases map to TRBD2. Germline trimming cut 4 bases from V and 4 bases from J; bases unmatched to any gene: 7. This CDR3 comprises 18 residues. In germline, CDR1 is KGHDR, CDR2 SFDVKD. Here the CDR3 reads CATSEGTSGGAISDTQYF. For the CDR3, the DNA is TGTGCCACCAGTGAAGGGACTAGCGGGGGGGCCATCTCAGATACGCAGTATTTT.

This clone was found a few times. This chain uses TRBV19 with TRBJ1-4; TRBD1 matches 11 bases. J gave up 8 bases and V 4 bases, and 6 bases lay outside the gene matches. This CDR3 region has 15 residues. Germline values: CDR1 LNHDA, CDR2 SQIVND (reference sequence). The CDR3 nucleotides are TGTGCCAGTAGTAGGGGCGGACAGGGGGCCGAAAAACTGTTTTTT. It encodes CASSRGGQGAEKLFF.

The chain is built from TRBV5-8 and TRBJ2-2; 10 bases fit TRBD1. J gave up 6 bases and V 2 bases, and 7 bases lay outside the gene matches. The CDR3 contains 16 residues. The germline V gene has CDR1 SGHTS and CDR2 YDEGEE. The CDR3 sequence: CASSLPGTGVSGELFF. CDR3 coding DNA: TGTGCCAGCAGCTTACCCGGGACAGGGGTGTCCGGGGAGCTGTTTTTT.

The chain employs TRBV4-3 and TRBJ2-1; 13 bases are a match to TRBD2. Per the germline V gene, CDR1 is LGHNA and CDR2 is YSLEER. The CDR3 consists of 18 residues. V lost 0 bases to trimming and J lost 12 bases; unmatched junction nucleotides: 14. The DNA of the CDR3 is TGCGCCAGCAGCCAAGAAGGGGCGACTAGCGGGGGGAGATTCGCGCAGTTCTTC. Protein product: CASSQEGATSGGRFAQFF.

This rearrangement joins TRBV7-2 to TRBJ1-1, with D unresolved. Germline V gene lookup returns CDR1 SGHTA and CDR2 FQGNSA. V was pared by 1 base and J by 8 bases, with 11 bases between. CDR3 size: 13 residues. In DNA form, the CDR3 reads TGTGCCAGCAGCTTAGAGTATCAGGTGGAAGCTTTCTTT. It specifies CASSLEYQVEAFF. Together with reference TRBV7-2 and TRBJ1-1, the CDR3 gives the full variable domain: GAGVSQSPSNKVTEKGKDVELRCDPISGHTALYWYRQSLGQGLEFLIYFQGNSAPDKSGLPSDRFSAERTGGSVSTLTIQRTQQEDSAVYLCASSLEYQVEAFFGQGTRLTVV.

The chain joins TRBV5-5 to TRBJ1-5, with TRBD1 identical over 7 bases. Germline CDR1 is SGHKS and CDR2 is YYEKEE (reference sequence). This CDR3 spans 14 amino acids. The ends lost 0 bases at V and 7 bases at J; junction bases unmatched: 4. The CDR3: CASSLGQGEQPQHF. The CDR3, as DNA: TGTGCCAGCAGCTTGGGACAGGGAGAGCAGCCCCAGCATTTT.

The chain has TRBV12-3 or TRBV12-4 and TRBJ2-5, with no clear D. The CDR3 covers 11 residues. The V and J ends lost 3 bases and 6 bases respectively, with 5 bases between them. The CDR3 spells CASSLEKTQYF. The CDR3 DNA reads as TGTGCCAGCAGTTTGGAGAAGACCCAGTACTTC.

The chain employs TRBV30 and TRBJ1-2, with TRBD1 matching over 8 bases. CDR1 is GTSNPN, CDR2 SVGIG, per germline (reference sequence). There are 13 residues in the CDR3. V shed 5 bases and J 4 bases; nucleotides not matched to a gene: 6. The CDR3 loop reads CAWGTGRTYGYTF. The CDR3 nucleotides read TGTGCCTGGGGGACAGGTCGAACCTATGGCTACACCTTC.

The chain combines TRBV27 with TRBJ2-5; TRBD2 aligns across 7 bases. The CDR3 totals 15 residues. Per the germline V gene, CDR1 is MNHEY and CDR2 is SMNVEV (reference sequence). V lost 6 bases to trimming and J lost 1 base; unmatched junction nucleotides: 8. The CDR3 loop reads CASRALGGGQETQYF. DNA of the CDR3: TGTGCCAGCAGGGCTTTGGGCGGGGGCCAAGAGACCCAGTACTTC.

The rearrangement joins TRBV15 to TRBJ1-4, with D perhaps TRBD1 (5 bases). Germline CDR1 and CDR2: LNHNV and YYDKDF (reference sequence). The germline V and J ends were trimmed by 8 bases and 4 bases, with 20 bases remaining between them. The CDR3 extends over 16 amino acids. The CDR3 nucleotides are TGTGCCACCTGGACACAGACGGCCCCTCATAATGAAAAACTGTTTTTT. Residues: CATWTQTAPHNEKLFF.

CDR3 bases: TGTGCCAGCAGCCCCATGGTGGAGCGGGAACAGTACAATGAGCAGTTCTTC. Protein: CASSPMVEREQYNEQFF. This chain joins TRBV14 and TRBJ2-1; 7 nucleotides agree with TRBD2. The CDR3 is 17 amino acids. Germline V gene sequence: CDR1 SGHDN, CDR2 FVKESK. V dropped 4 bases and J dropped 4; count of bases not matched to a gene: 13.

The genes are TRBV11-2 and TRBJ2-7, with a possible D match to TRBD2 (6 bases). V lost 3 bases, J lost 3 bases, and 15 bases lay in between. Per germline, CDR1 SGHAT and CDR2 FQNNGV. This CDR3 has 15 amino acids. The CDR3 region has the DNA TGTGCCAGCAGCTTGTCGGCTAGCGAAAACTACGAGCAGTACTTC. Translating it yields CASSLSASENYEQYF.

The chain recombines TRBV6-5 with TRBJ2-3, with D possibly TRBD2 on 6 matching bases. Germline V CDR1 and CDR2: MNHEY, SVGAGI. The V end was cut by 0 bases, the J end by 2 bases, with 9 bases between. This CDR3 comprises 15 residues. CDR3 protein: CASSYSKLATDTQYF. CDR3 DNA: TGTGCCAGCAGTTACTCGAAACTAGCCACAGATACGCAGTATTTT.